This T cell receptor beta chain emerged from a study of blood T cell dynamics during melanoma immunotherapy. On the study more broadly: Standard first-line treatment here was pembrolizumab or nivolumab plus ipilimumab in metastatic melanoma.

A fixed DNA input of around 0.35 ug was used per bulk PBMC sample. Clones were sequenced by immunoSEQ multiplex PCR, and TCRdb holds only the in-frame ones, with some missing. The sample includes about 9,700 clones, 70% to 90% of them seen just once. The CDR3 is made up of 18 amino acids. Germline-derived CDR1 and CDR2 are SGHRS and YFSETQ. V gave up 1 base and J gave up 4 bases, with 23 bases separating them. Time point in this sample: week 3, after first cycle of checkpoint inhibitor. At 12 weeks after first infusion, RECIST 1.1 defined response for most patients. The chain combines TRBV5-1 with TRBJ1-2; the D gene is possibly TRBD1 (5 bases). Material: blood, obtained from a patient treated with checkpoint blockade. This TCR was recovered from a human donor with melanoma. The CDR3 reads CASSLSSIKGSMSYGYTF. The CDR3 DNA is TGCGCCAGCAGCTTGAGTTCAATTAAGGGGAGCATGAGCTATGGCTACACCTTC.